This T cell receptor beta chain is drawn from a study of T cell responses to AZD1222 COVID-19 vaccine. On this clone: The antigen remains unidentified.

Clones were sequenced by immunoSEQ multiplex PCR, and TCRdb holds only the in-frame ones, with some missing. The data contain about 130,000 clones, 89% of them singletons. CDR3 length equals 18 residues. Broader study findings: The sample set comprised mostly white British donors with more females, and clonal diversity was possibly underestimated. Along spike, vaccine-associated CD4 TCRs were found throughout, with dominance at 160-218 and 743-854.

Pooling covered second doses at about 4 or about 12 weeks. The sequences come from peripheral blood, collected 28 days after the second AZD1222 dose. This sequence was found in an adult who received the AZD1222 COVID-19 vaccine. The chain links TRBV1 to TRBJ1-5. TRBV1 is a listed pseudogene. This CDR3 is CTSSPIGGDLLGNQPQHF. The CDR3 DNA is TGCACCAGCAGCCCGATCGGGGGGGACCTTTTAGGCAATCAGCCCCAGCATTTT.